The subject of this entry is one TCR beta chain. The data are from a study of control samples from healthy donors and cancer patients. Germline V gives CDR1 MNHEY, CDR2 SMNVEV (reference sequence). V lost 6 bases and J 5 bases, leaving 11 bases between the germline ends. This CDR3 has 13 amino acids. Libraries were prepared by immunoSEQ multiplex PCR; TCRdb keeps only in-frame clonotypes and omits some of them. The sample has approximately 100,000 clones, approximately 90% seen once; the top ten hold 7.8%. The chain has TRBV27 and TRBJ2-1; D may match TRBD1 or TRBD2 (5 bases each). Sequenced: blood. The TCR sequence derives from a man younger than 45 in good health. The CDR3 spells CASSRDGDNEQFF. The DNA of the CDR3 is TGTGCCAGCAGCCGGGACGGCGACAATGAGCAGTTCTTC.